Detailed here is one T cell receptor (beta chain). Its antigen has not been determined. Base qualities were left out, and no much larger clone turns up one base away. TCRbeta CDR3 regions were amplified from genomic DNA by means of the immunoSEQ Assay, a bias-controlled multiplex PCR. The study's own analysis went as follows. The number of nucleated cells in each sample was estimated from the amplification of reference gene primers within the assay. To quantify the absolute abundance of each unique TCRbeta CDR3 rearrangement, sequence reads were collapsed and filtered. For each sample, productive Simpson clonality was calculated as the square root of Simpson's diversity index across productive rearrangements. Entries here come from immuneACCESS through TCRdb and include only in-frame sequences with V and J called. Some clones fail to appear in such tables; in the studies checked, an unresolved V gene covers under half of the shortfall, and the cause of the remainder is unknown. V, J and clone size were drawn from that table, and D and trimming were deduced from the DNA. This sample holds some 250,000 clones; about 83% were observed only once. Roughly 5.7% of the sample is held by the ten biggest clonotypes.

Each collaborating institution followed its own protocols to collect whole blood in K2EDTA tubes. For TCRbeta analysis, collaborator samples were shipped as frozen whole blood, as isolated PBMCs, or as DNA extracted from either sample type. This sample was included in a study of blood T cell repertoires in COVID-19 (dated by TCRdb to 2018 to 2020). In the study overall: Samples from collaborators originated in the United States, Italy and Spain and spanned both the acute and convalescent phases of COVID-19. The prospective study material was composed of cDNA or gDNA derived from T cells, B-cell-depleted T cells, or PBMCs. The dataset comprised deeply sampled blood TCRbeta repertoires from subjects exposed to, actively infected with, or recovered from COVID-19. The repertoires were made available in a free public database intended to serve as a resource for research on the immune response to SARS-CoV-2. Samples were obtained from the ongoing ImmuneRACE study (first 160 participants) and from 1,254 subjects provided by 6 global collaborators. Nearly every sample came with metadata listing a de-identified subject ID, COVID-19 status, age in years and sex. Where available, HLA class I and class II types were obtained from metadata supplied by the sample provider rather than from assay-based typing.

General findings and caveats noted by the study authors: The quantity of clinical and demographic metadata differed by source and by participant and was supplied without curation.

CDR1 and CDR2 are read off the germline V gene as SGHRS and YFSETQ. The junction shows trimming of 0 bases on V and 4 bases on J, and the gene matches do not reach 5 bases of it. Its CDR3 holds 15 amino acids, cysteine through phenylalanine. Here the CDR3 DNA is all that survives: 45 bases in frame from base 1. The sequence was obtained from a man at least 80 years old with acute or convalescent COVID-19. This sequence uses TRBV5-1 and TRBJ2-5; the junction holds 8 bases that match TRBD1. Source material: peripheral blood. The nucleotide sequence is TGCGCCAGCAGCTTGGGGACAGGGACGGGAGAGACCCAGTACTTC. Translation gives CASSLGTGTGETQYF.